This T cell receptor (beta chain) was sequenced in a study of shared clonotypes between healthy human individuals. Assay: immunoSEQ multiplex PCR; the TCRdb copy retains only in-frame clones and omits some. This table holds about 490,000 clones, 70% to 85% found once. This clone has a handful of counts. Germline V gene sequence: CDR1 SGHTA, CDR2 FQGNSA. Trimming removed 6 bases from V and 3 bases from J, with 14 bases in between. The CDR3 extends over 15 amino acids. The chain couples TRBV7-2 to TRBJ2-2, with D perhaps matching TRBD2 (5 bases). Sequencing used PBMCs. This receptor was taken from a woman in her 40s in good health. Some clones in this sample may be carry-over from other donors' samples. As DNA, the CDR3 is TGTGCCAGCAGGGGTGAAGTGGGAGACACCGGGGAGCTGTTTTTT. Translated: CASRGEVGDTGELFF. Looking up the rest from reference TRBV7-2 and TRBJ2-2 gives the full variable domain: GAGVSQSPSNKVTEKGKDVELRCDPISGHTALYWYRQSLGQGLEFLIYFQGNSAPDKSGLPSDRFSAERTGGSVSTLTIQRTQQEDSAVYLCASRGEVGDTGELFFGEGSRLTVL.